These T cell receptor beta chains were read from a single sample in a study of blood T cell repertoires in COVID-19. Profiling relied on immunoSEQ multiplex PCR, and the TCRdb table lists in-frame clones only, not all of them. The profile covers about 390,000 clones, with around 87% appearing a single time and roughly 9.4% taken by the ten largest. Sample: PBMCs or T cells enriched from blood (not recorded which). These receptors all come from a woman in her 50s who had recovered from COVID-19. CDR3s include the opening cysteine and the closing phenylalanine or tryptophan. The order of the fields is V gene, clone size, D gene, J gene, CDR3 DNA, CDR3 protein. A D gene is named only where the DNA matches it firmly. Expanded clones get a size class; other rows say once, few or many, or leave the size out.

>TRBV4-3|NA|TRBD1|TRBJ2-3
TGCGCCAGCAGCCGTACAACAGGGGGCGATTTTAATACGCAGTATTTT
CASSRTTGGDFNTQYF
>TRBV7-2|NA|NA|TRBJ2-5
TGTGCCAGCAGCTTAGTACCAGGGTTGGCAGAGACCCAGTACTTC
CASSLVPGLAETQYF
>TRBV27|NA|TRBD1|TRBJ1-5
TGTGCCAGCAGTTTACCGGGACAGGGTCAGCCCCAGCATTTT
CASSLPGQGQPQHF
>TRBV3-1/TRBV3-2|NA|NA|TRBJ2-2
TGTGCCAGCAGCCCGACAGGCATAGGCACCGGGGAGCTGTTTTTT
CASSPTGIGTGELFF
>TRBV9|NA|NA|TRBJ1-3
TGTGCCAGCAGCGTAGGGAGAAGTGTAGCTGGAAACACCATATATTTT
CASSVGRSVAGNTIYF
>TRBV9|once|TRBD1|TRBJ1-4
TGTGCCAGCAGCTCGGAGACAGGGAGCCTGTTTTTT
CASSSETGSLFF
>TRBV25-1|NA|NA|TRBJ2-1
TGTGCCAGCAGTTCCAAGGGGGACCGCCTCTCCTACAATGAGCAGTTCTTC
CASSSKGDRLSYNEQFF
>TRBV5-6|NA|NA|TRBJ1-2
TGTGCCAGCAGCCAAACAGGGCACTATGGCTACACCTTC
CASSQTGHYGYTF
>TRBV27|NA|NA|TRBJ1-2
TGTGCCAGCCGCAACGCGGGGTCCGTTGGCTACACCTTC
CASRNAGSVGYTF
>TRBV28|NA|NA|TRBJ2-1
TGTGCCAGCAGTTTTCGTTGGGCATTGGGTAGGAATGAGCAGTTCTTC
CASSFRWALGRNEQFF
>TRBV4-1|few|NA|TRBJ1-2
TGCGCCAGCAGCCAAGAAGGGGTTGGACAGATTGGAGCTAACTATGGCTACACCTTC
CASSQEGVGQIGANYGYTF
>TRBV5-1|NA|TRBD2|TRBJ2-5
TGCGCCAGCAGCTTGGGAGGCGGGGGGTATTCAGAGACCCAGTACTTC
CASSLGGGGYSETQYF
>TRBV15|NA|NA|TRBJ2-5
TGTGCCACCAGCGGTCGGACGGGGGGCGGGGAGACCCAGTACTTC
CATSGRTGGGETQYF
>TRBV7-8|NA|NA|TRBJ1-2
TGTGCCAGCAGCCCGCGGGGAGGGGCGACTGGCTACACCTTC
CASSPRGGATGYTF
>TRBV18|NA|NA|TRBJ1-1
TGTGCCAGCTCACCACTGCAACCTACCCGAACTACCGGAACGAACACTGAAGCTTTCTTT
CASSPLQPTRTTGTNTEAFF
>TRBV5-4|NA|NA|TRBJ1-1
TGTGCCAGCAGCTTGGACGGAGGGAGCACTGAAGCTTTCTTT
CASSLDGGSTEAFF
>TRBV30|NA|TRBD1|TRBJ1-1
TGTGCCTGGAGCCTAGGGGGCGCGAACACTGAAGCTTTCTTT
CAWSLGGANTEAFF
>TRBV28|NA|TRBD1|TRBJ2-7
TGTGCCAGCAGTCCTTCCGGGACAGGGGTAGTGCAGTACTTC
CASSPSGTGVVQYF
>TRBV10-2|NA|NA|TRBJ2-5
TGCGCCAGCAGTGAGTCGTTTGCGACTACTCAGCTAGAGACCCAGTACTTC
CASSESFATTQLETQYF
>TRBV30|NA|NA|TRBJ1-6
TGTGCCTGGAGTGTTGAGAGAACCTCACCCCTCCACTTT
CAWSVERTSPLHF
>TRBV12-5|NA|TRBD1|TRBJ1-4
TGTGCTAGTGGTTTGGGGGGACAGGGCGGTAATGAAAAACTGTTTTTT
CASGLGGQGGNEKLFF
>TRBV29-1|NA|TRBD1|TRBJ1-4
TGCAGCGCCCAGGGGTCGGGACAGGGGGTTGAAAAACTGTTTTTT
CSAQGSGQGVEKLFF
>TRBV10-2|NA|NA|TRBJ1-1
TGCGCCAGCAGTCCCCCAGGGGCCGACACTGAAGCTTTCTTT
CASSPPGADTEAFF
>TRBV2|NA|TRBD2|TRBJ2-3
TGTGCCAGCAAGACTAGCGGGGGCACAGATACGCAGTATTTT
CASKTSGGTDTQYF
>TRBV6-6|NA|TRBD1|TRBJ1-2
TGTGCCAGCAGTCCCGAGGGGGGACAGACTAATGGCTACACCTTC
CASSPEGGQTNGYTF
>TRBV25-1|few|NA|TRBJ1-1
TGTGCCAGCACGGGGGATACGAACACTGAAGCTTTCTTT
CASTGDTNTEAFF
>TRBV29-1|NA|NA|TRBJ2-6
TGCAGCACTCAAACTGGGGCCAACGTCCTGACTTTC
CSTQTGANVLTF
>TRBV11-1|NA|NA|TRBJ2-7
TGTGCCAGCAGCTTTGGCAGGTCTGGCGAGCAGTACTTC
CASSFGRSGEQYF
>TRBV25-1|NA|NA|TRBJ1-5
TGTGCCAGCGGCGAGGCGGGGGTTGGCAATCAGCCCCAGCATTTT
CASGEAGVGNQPQHF
>TRBV7-3|NA|NA|TRBJ1-2
TGTGCCAGCAGCCCGACAGGATTCAACTATGGCTACACCTTC
CASSPTGFNYGYTF
>TRBV6-2/TRBV6-3|NA|NA|TRBJ1-1
TGTGCCAGCAGCCGCAACTGGGGAGACACTGAAGCTTTCTTT
CASSRNWGDTEAFF
>TRBV6-5|NA|NA|TRBJ2-7
TGTGCCACCCCCGAGCGCTACGAGCAGTACTTC
CATPERYEQYF
>TRBV19|NA|NA|TRBJ1-1
TGTGCCAGTAGTATAGATCAATGGAGCACTGAAGCTTTCTTT
CASSIDQWSTEAFF
>TRBV7-3|NA|TRBD1|TRBJ2-4
TGTGCCAGCAGCTTAGATACCGGGACAGGCCTTAACTTC
CASSLDTGTGLNF
>TRBV24-1|NA|NA|TRBJ2-7
TGTGCCACCAGTGATTCAGGCAGATCCTACGAGCAGTACTTC
CATSDSGRSYEQYF
>TRBV27|NA|TRBD2|TRBJ2-3
TGTGCCAGCAGTCCGGTAGCGGGGGGGCGCACAGATACGCAGTATTTT
CASSPVAGGRTDTQYF
>TRBV19|NA|NA|TRBJ2-7
TGTGCCAGTAGTCTTCAACGGGGCTACGAGCAGTACTTC
CASSLQRGYEQYF
>TRBV30|once|NA|TRBJ1-1
TGTGCCTGGAGTGAGGGGCCCGATAATGAAGCTTTCTTT
CAWSEGPDNEAFF
>TRBV24-1|NA|TRBD1|TRBJ1-1
TGTGCCACCAGAGGACAGGGGGGTTTCAACACTGAAGCTTTCTTT
CATRGQGGFNTEAFF
>TRBV19|NA|NA|TRBJ2-7
TGTGCCAGTAGTACGGGAATAGGCGAGCAGTACTTC
CASSTGIGEQYF